One and the same sample provided the 19 T cell receptor beta chains below, sequenced in a study of blood T cell repertoires in COVID-19. Libraries were prepared by immunoSEQ multiplex PCR; TCRdb keeps only in-frame clonotypes and omits some of them. The table includes 200,000 to 250,000 clones, 80% to 90% detected once. Sequencing was performed on PBMCs or T cells enriched from blood (not recorded which). The source of these receptors is a woman younger than 35 in a cohort exposed to, infected with or recovered from COVID-19 (not recorded which).

This clone was recorded only once. The chain is built from TRBV11-3 and TRBJ2-1, with 8 positions matching TRBD2. The CDR3 is 16 residues long. The germline CDR1 and CDR2 sequences are SGHNT and YENEEA. Unmatched junction bases numbered 11, after V lost 5 bases and J lost 5 bases. CDR3 nucleotide sequence: TGTGCCAGCAGCCCCTCGGGCGGGAGGCCTAACAATGAGCAGTTCTTC. This encodes CASSPSGGRPNNEQFF.

This clone was recorded only once. V and J are TRBV9 and TRBJ2-1; TRBD2 matches 8 bases. CDR3 length: 14 amino acids. After removal of 1 base from V and 3 bases from J, the junction contained 0 bases not matched to a gene. CDR1 and CDR2 from the germline V gene are SGDLS and YYNGEE. This CDR3 reads CASSVTSGYNEQFF. CDR3 in DNA: TGTGCCAGCAGCGTAACTAGCGGCTACAATGAGCAGTTCTTC. The whole variable domain, filled in from reference TRBV9 and TRBJ2-1, reads DSGVTQTPKHLITATGQRVTLRCSPRSGDLSVYWYQQSLDQGLQFLIQYYNGEERAKGNILERFSAQQFPDLHSELNLSSLELGDSALYFCASSVTSGYNEQFFGPGTRLTVL.

This sequence joins TRBV6-5 and TRBJ1-5; TRBD1 matches 7 bases. The junction had 5 bases not matched to a gene; V was cut back by 6 bases and J by 3 bases. Germline V lookup: CDR1 MNHEY, CDR2 SVGAGI. CDR3 length equals 14 residues. CDR3 coding DNA: TGTGCCAGCAGGACAGGGATTGACAATCAGCCCCAGCATTTT. This translates into CASRTGIDNQPQHF.

The V and J genes are TRBV24-1 and TRBJ1-2; 7 bases are shared with TRBD1. V was clipped by 1 base and J by 6 bases; unmatched bases: 7. The CDR3 sequence is 15 residues long. Germline V gives CDR1 KGHDR, CDR2 SFDVKD. CDR3 DNA: TGTGCCACCAGTGATTTACGGCAGGGGGGCGATGGCTACACCTTC. Translated: CATSDLRQGGDGYTF.

CDR3 sequence: CAISESVHNTGELFF. Written as DNA, the CDR3 is TGTGCCATCAGTGAGTCTGTACATAACACCGGGGAGCTGTTTTTT. The gene calls are TRBV10-3 and TRBJ2-2; unclear D gene. The CDR3 has 15 residues. V was trimmed by 0 bases and J by 2 bases, leaving 7 bases between them. Germline CDR1 reads ENHRY; CDR2 reads SYGVKD.

The chain is built from TRBV2 and TRBJ2-5; 8 bases agree with TRBD2. The V gene's germline CDR1 is SNHLY and CDR2 FYNNEI. This CDR3 contains 14 residues. The V and J ends lost 3 bases and 4 bases, in that order; junction bases with no gene match: 4. CDR3 sequence (DNA): TGTGCCAGCAGTGACGGGGGGGCCGGAGAGACCCAGTACTTC. It is translated as CASSDGGAGETQYF.

The chain is built from TRBV5-1 and TRBJ1-2; 9 nucleotides match TRBD1. With 0 bases clipped from V and 4 bases from J, the junction kept 7 bases outside the gene matches. CDR3 length equals 16 residues. The germline V gene encodes CDR1 SGHRS and CDR2 YFSETQ. The CDR3 DNA sequence: TGCGCCAGCAGCTTGGGGAAGACAGGGGGTAGCTATGGCTACACCTTC. Translation: CASSLGKTGGSYGYTF.

The V call is TRBV7-9, the J call TRBJ2-4; 8 positions agree with TRBD1. Trimming removed 5 bases from V and 0 bases from J; junction bases left unmatched: 6. This CDR3 has 16 residues. Germline CDR1 reads SEHNR; CDR2 reads FQNEAQ (reference sequence). The CDR3 reads CASSHGQGTAKNIQYF. CDR3 nucleotide sequence: TGTGCCAGCAGCCACGGACAGGGAACAGCCAAAAACATTCAGTACTTC.

The CDR3 coding sequence is TGTGCCAGCAGTACTGGGACAGTTAATTCACCCCTCCACTTT. Translated: CASSTGTVNSPLHF. The chain is built from TRBV9 and TRBJ1-6; 7 positions match TRBD1. After removal of 5 bases from V and 6 bases from J, the junction contained 5 bases not matched to a gene. The CDR3 consists of 14 residues. Looked up from germline, CDR1 is SGDLS and CDR2 is YYNGEE.

The chain uses TRBV7-3 and TRBJ2-5; D possibly corresponds to TRBD1 (5 bases). CDR3 length: 13 amino acids. Germline V gene lookup returns CDR1 SGHTA and CDR2 FQGTGA. Trimming cost V 5 bases and J 3 bases, with 10 bases left between them. In DNA form, the CDR3 reads TGTGCCAGCAGCCAGGGCAGGGAAGAGACCCAGTACTTC. It encodes CASSQGREETQYF.

This chain uses TRBV27 with TRBJ2-2, with 10 bases matching TRBD1. This CDR3 contains 18 residues. Germline V CDR1 and CDR2: MNHEY, SMNVEV (reference sequence). V gave up 4 bases and J gave up 7 bases; unmatched junction bases: 15. CDR3: CASSSSYTTGGDDGELFF. The CDR3 DNA reads TGTGCCAGCAGTTCAAGCTATACGACAGGGGGCGATGACGGGGAGCTGTTTTTT.

About this clone itself: Different DNA sequences within this sample yield the same CDR3. The chain combines TRBV5-1 with TRBJ2-7; 10 bases line up with TRBD1. CDR1 and CDR2 from the germline V gene are SGHRS and YFSETQ. Trimming cost V 0 bases and J 3 bases; bases outside gene matches: 0. The CDR3 spans 14 residues. DNA for the CDR3: TGCGCCAGCAGCTTGGGGACAGGGGGCTACGAGCAGTACTTC. It translates to CASSLGTGGYEQYF.

J is TRBJ1-4 and V is TRBV3-1 (or the pseudogene TRBV3-2); D is ambiguous. Trimming took 1 base from V and 8 from J, leaving 5 bases between them. This CDR3 has 12 residues. Germline V gives CDR1 LGHDT, CDR2 YNNKEL (reference sequence). The CDR3 sequence: CASSQGEEKLFF. For the CDR3, the DNA is TGTGCCAGCAGCCAAGGAGAGGAAAAACTGTTTTTT.

This rearrangement joins TRBV6-5 to TRBJ1-2; tentatively, D is TRBD1 (5 bases). This CDR3 has 14 residues. V was shortened by 7 bases and J by 6 bases, with 18 bases between the two germline ends. The V gene's germline CDR1 is MNHEY and CDR2 SVGAGI. The CDR3 protein is CASTTTTGAHGYTF. The CDR3 DNA follows: TGTGCCAGCACAACTACAACAGGAGCTCATGGCTACACCTTC.

The rearrangement joins TRBV6-1 to TRBJ1-2; 8 nucleotides line up with TRBD1. The trim removed 3 bases at V and 4 bases at J, leaving 1 base unmatched. This CDR3 region has 13 residues. Germline lookup yields CDR1 MNHNS and CDR2 SASEGT. CDR3 loop: CASSEQGAYGYTF. Written as DNA, the CDR3 is TGTGCCAGCAGTGAGCAGGGGGCCTATGGCTACACCTTC.

V and J are TRBV9 and TRBJ1-3; TRBD1 is a possible D gene (5 bases). There are 17 residues in the CDR3. Per germline, CDR1 SGDLS and CDR2 YYNGEE. V was shortened by 4 bases and J by 4 bases, with 21 bases between the two germline ends. CDR3 protein: CASSPRSGTPYGNTIYF. CDR3 coding DNA: TGTGCCAGCAGCCCCCGTTCCGGGACTCCGTACGGAAACACCATATATTTT.

There are a few counts of this clone. The rearrangement uses TRBV3-1 (or the pseudogene TRBV3-2) and TRBJ2-3, with TRBD1 identical over 8 bases. The CDR3 covers 15 residues. V dropped 4 bases and J dropped 4; count of bases not matched to a gene: 7. From germline, CDR1 is LGHDT and CDR2 YNNKEL (reference sequence). The DNA for the CDR3 is TGTGCCAGCAGCCTCGGACAGGGTGGCGCAGATACGCAGTATTTT. Its protein product is CASSLGQGGADTQYF.

This chain uses TRBV5-4 with TRBJ2-3, with D possibly TRBD2 on 6 matching bases. Germline CDR1 SGHNT, CDR2 YYREEE (reference sequence). The ends were cut back, 0 bases at V and 1 base at J, with 9 bases in the middle. This CDR3 comprises 15 residues. CDR3 protein: CASSLAGARTDTQYF. DNA of the CDR3: TGTGCCAGCAGCTTGGCGGGAGCCCGCACAGATACGCAGTATTTT. The entire variable domain, with the rest obtained from reference TRBV5-4 and TRBJ2-3, is as follows: ETGVTQSPTHLIKTRGQQVTLRCSSQSGHNTVSWYQQALGQGPQFIFQYYREEENGRGNFPPRFSGLQFPNYSSELNVNALELDDSALYLCASSLAGARTDTQYFGPGTRLTVL.

The chain carries TRBV29-1 and TRBJ1-2; no reliable D call. The CDR3 runs 14 residues. With 6 bases removed from V and 1 base from J, the gap between germline ends came to 15 bases. Germline CDR1 SQVTM, CDR2 ANQGSEA. The CDR3 nucleotides are TGCAGCGTCCCGACTGCTACCCTTAACTATGGCTACACCTTC. Amino acids: CSVPTATLNYGYTF.